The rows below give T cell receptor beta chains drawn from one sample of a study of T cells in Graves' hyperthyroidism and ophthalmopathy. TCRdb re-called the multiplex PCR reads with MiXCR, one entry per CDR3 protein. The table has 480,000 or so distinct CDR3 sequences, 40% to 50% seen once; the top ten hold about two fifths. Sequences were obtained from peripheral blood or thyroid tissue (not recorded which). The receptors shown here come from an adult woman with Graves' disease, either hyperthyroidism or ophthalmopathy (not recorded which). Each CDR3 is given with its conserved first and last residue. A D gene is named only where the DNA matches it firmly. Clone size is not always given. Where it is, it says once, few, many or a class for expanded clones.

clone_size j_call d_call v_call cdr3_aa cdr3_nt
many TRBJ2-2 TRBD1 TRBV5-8 CASSLAQGAGTGELFF TGTGCCAGCAGCTTGGCCCAGGGGGCCGGCACCGGGGAGCTGTTTTTT
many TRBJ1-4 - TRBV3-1 CASSPDSSNEKLFF TGTGCCAGCAGCCCGGACAGCAGTAATGAAAAACTGTTTTTT
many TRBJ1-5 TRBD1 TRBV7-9 CASSLTGGKDQPQHF TGTGCCAGCAGCTTAACAGGGGGGAAGGATCAGCCCCAGCATTTT
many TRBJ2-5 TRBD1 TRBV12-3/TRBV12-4 CASSPGTGFVWETQYF TGTGCCAGCAGTCCAGGGACAGGGTTCGTATGGGAGACCCAGTACTTC
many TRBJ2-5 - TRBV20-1 CSASIQGRGETQYF TGCAGTGCTAGTATTCAGGGGCGAGGGGAGACCCAGTACTTC
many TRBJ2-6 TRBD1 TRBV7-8 CASSFRGHGGANVLTF TGTGCCAGCAGCTTCAGGGGGCACGGTGGGGCCAACGTCCTGACTTTC
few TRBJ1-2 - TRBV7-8 CASSSTGRHYGYTF TGTGCCAGCAGCTCAACAGGGAGGCACTATGGCTACACCTTC
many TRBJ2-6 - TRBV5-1 CASSYTVAGANVLTF TGCGCCAGCAGCTATACAGTTGCTGGGGCCAACGTCCTGACTTTC
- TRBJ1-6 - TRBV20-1 CSARRGGSAASKRSPLHF TGCAGTGCTAGGAGAGGAGGGTCTGCGGCCAGTAAGCGTTCACCCCTCCACTTT
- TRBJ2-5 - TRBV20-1 CSARDNQQAGETQYF TGCAGTGCTAGAGACAATCAGCAAGCGGGAGAGACCCAGTACTTC
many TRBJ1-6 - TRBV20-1 CSARPGGVSYNSPLHF TGCAGTGCTAGACCGGGCGGGGTCTCCTATAATTCACCCCTCCACTTT
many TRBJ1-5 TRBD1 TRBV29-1 CSVGANRGGPNQPQHF TGCAGCGTGGGGGCCAACAGGGGGGGCCCCAATCAGCCCCAGCATTTT
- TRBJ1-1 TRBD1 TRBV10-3 CAISVPGQKSAFF TGTGCCATCAGCGTCCCGGGACAGAAATCAGCTTTCTTT
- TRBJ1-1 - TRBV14 CTSSQALQLEAFF TGTACCAGCAGCCAAGCTTTACAACTGGAAGCTTTCTTT
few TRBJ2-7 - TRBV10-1 CASSGRLGSSNEQYF TGCGCCAGCAGTGGAAGGCTAGGCTCTTCGAACGAGCAGTACTTC
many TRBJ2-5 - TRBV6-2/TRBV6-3 CASSRSRVRETQYF TGTGCCAGCAGTCGCTCCAGGGTGAGAGAGACCCAGTACTTC
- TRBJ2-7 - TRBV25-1 CASSVNRAHEQYF TGTGCCAGCAGTGTCAACAGGGCCCACGAGCAGTACTTC